What follows are 31 T cell receptor beta chains derived from one specimen sequenced in a study of vaccination and CD4 T cells after COVID-19. Treatment here: roughly 10-day PBMC culture with coronavirus spike peptide pools or control peptides (ViraFEST assay). With the Oncomine TCR Beta short-read assay, DNA from cultured CD4+ T cells was sequenced. Via MiXCR, TCRdb re-called the PCR reads, giving one row per CDR3 protein. This sample has over 9,000 distinct CDR3 sequences, with approximately 53% found just once. No antigen has been identified for these receptors. Sequenced sample: CD4+ T cells from blood, cultured in vitro. The receptors derive from a human donor who had recovered from COVID-19.

The chain recombines TRBV7-8 with TRBJ2-7, with TRBD2 matching 7 bases. Trimming at V came to 1 base and at J to 2 bases, leaving 2 bases not matched to a gene. In germline, CDR1 is SGHVS, CDR2 FQNEAQ. The CDR3 length is 14 residues. The CDR3 region has the DNA TGTGCCAGCAGCTTAGAGGGAGGGCCCTACGAGCAGTACTTC. Amino acid sequence: CASSLEGGPYEQYF.

The chain links TRBV6-2 or TRBV6-3 to TRBJ2-2, with 11 nucleotides matching TRBD2. Germline V gene lookup returns CDR1 MNHEY and CDR2 SVGEGT. The CDR3 runs 17 residues. V lost 5 bases to trimming and J lost 4 bases; unmatched junction nucleotides: 9. CDR3 DNA sequence: TGTGCCAGCAGTCCAGCAACTAGCGGGAGAGGCACCGGGGAGCTGTTTTTT. This codes for CASSPATSGRGTGELFF.

This clonotype was picked up a small number of times. The chain has TRBV7-8 and TRBJ2-3, with D unresolved. Looked up from germline, CDR1 is SGHVS and CDR2 is FQNEAQ. CDR3 length: 11 amino acids. V dropped 5 bases and J dropped 6 bases, with 6 bases sitting between them. The CDR3: CASSPTDTQYF. CDR3 nucleotide sequence: TGTGCCAGCAGCCCCACGGATACGCAGTATTTT. The whole variable domain, filled in from reference TRBV7-8 and TRBJ2-3, reads GAGVSQSPRYKVAKRGQDVALRCDPISGHVSLFWYQQALGQGPEFLTYFQNEAQLDKSGLPSDRFFAERPEGSVSTLKIQRTQQEDSAVYLCASSPTDTQYFGPGTRLTVL.

This clonotype was detected only a few times. V usage is TRBV24-1 and J usage is TRBJ1-1; possible D gene TRBD1, 5 bases. The germline CDR1 and CDR2 sequences are KGHDR and SFDVKD. V dropped 4 bases and J dropped 4 bases, with 18 bases sitting between them. This CDR3 region has 16 residues. Written as DNA, the CDR3 is TGTGCCACCAGTGACCTGCCCCCGAAGGGGTTCACTGAAGCTTTCTTT. This sequence encodes CATSDLPPKGFTEAFF.

The chain combines TRBV12-3 or TRBV12-4 with TRBJ2-3; D call uncertain. The germline V and J ends were trimmed by 0 bases and 4 bases, with 5 bases remaining between them. This CDR3 is 13 amino acids long. The CDR3 region is CASSLAGPDTQYF. The CDR3 DNA reads as TGTGCCAGCAGTTTAGCAGGCCCAGATACGCAGTATTTT.

This clonotype was counted a single time. V gene TRBV6-1 combines with J gene TRBJ2-1, with D possibly matching TRBD2 (7 bases). Per germline, CDR1 MNHNS and CDR2 SASEGT. Trimming stripped 6 bases from V and 4 bases from J, with 19 bases between. The CDR3 is 16 amino acids. CDR3: CASSAAGGGSYNEQFF. The CDR3, as DNA: TGTGCCAGCAGCGCGGCTGGGGGCGGGAGTTACAATGAGCAGTTCTTC.

This rearrangement joins TRBV4-3 to TRBJ2-1; perhaps D is TRBD1 or TRBD2 (6 bases each). The CDR3 is 20 residues long. Germline loops: CDR1 LGHNA, CDR2 YSLEER. Trimming cost V 0 bases and J 1 base, with 22 bases left between them. CDR3 DNA: TGCGCCAGCAGCCAAGACCCCCCCCGCGGGACACACAGGTCCTACAATGAGCAGTTCTTC. Translated: CASSQDPPRGTHRSYNEQFF.

In nucleotides, the CDR3 is TGTGCCAGCAGTTCCGGGGGGCGCGGGATGAACACTGAAGCTTTCTTT. This gives the protein CASSSGGRGMNTEAFF. The gene calls are TRBV12-3 or TRBV12-4 and TRBJ1-1; the D gene is possibly TRBD1 (6 bases). The CDR3 has 16 amino acids. The germline V and J ends were trimmed by 4 bases and 0 bases, with 15 bases remaining between them.

This clonotype has just a few counts. J is TRBJ2-5 and V is TRBV7-9; 11 nucleotides line up with TRBD2. CDR1 SEHNR and CDR2 FQNEAQ come from the germline V gene (reference sequence). V lost 2 bases to trimming and J lost 7 bases; unmatched junction nucleotides: 6. The CDR3 loop spans 15 amino acids. This CDR3 is CASSLPGLADGTQYF. DNA for the CDR3: TGTGCCAGCAGCTTACCGGGACTAGCGGATGGGACCCAGTACTTC.

The chain recombines TRBV19 with TRBJ1-2, with D possibly matching TRBD1 (6 bases). Germline V gives CDR1 LNHDA, CDR2 SQIVND (reference sequence). The CDR3 extends over 16 amino acids. V gave up 5 bases and J gave up 0 bases, with 16 bases separating them. The CDR3 protein is CASSPRGPTANYGYTF. In nucleotides, the CDR3 is TGTGCCAGTAGTCCCCGGGGGCCTACAGCTAACTATGGCTACACCTTC. The variable domain in full, completed from reference TRBV19 and TRBJ1-2, reads DGGITQSPKYLFRKEGQNVTLSCEQNLNHDAMYWYRQDPGQGLRLIYYSQIVNDFQKGDIAEGYSVSREKKESFPLTVTSAQKNPTAFYLCASSPRGPTANYGYTFGSGTRLTVV.

The chain combines TRBV6-1 with TRBJ1-5; 8 positions match TRBD1. Trimming removed 7 bases from V and 4 bases from J; junction bases left unmatched: 15. This CDR3 has 17 residues. Germline V gene sequence: CDR1 MNHNS, CDR2 SASEGT. CDR3 residues: CASNNPPGQGKNQPQHF. CDR3 nucleotides: TGTGCCAGCAACAATCCTCCCGGACAGGGCAAGAATCAGCCCCAGCATTTT.

V gene TRBV27 combines with J gene TRBJ2-3; 8 bases agree with TRBD2. J lost 5 bases, V lost 3 bases, and 1 base had no gene match. The CDR3 length is 13 residues. CDR1 MNHEY and CDR2 SMNVEV come from the germline V gene (reference sequence). CDR3 in amino acids: CASSFLAGDTQYF. The CDR3, as DNA: TGTGCCAGCAGTTTCCTAGCGGGAGATACGCAGTATTTT.

The rearrangement links TRBV7-7 to TRBJ2-7; 8 bases are shared with TRBD1. V gave up 3 bases and J gave up 0 bases; unmatched junction bases: 4. This CDR3 has 15 amino acids. From germline, CDR1 is SSHAT and CDR2 FNYEAQ (reference sequence). For the CDR3, the DNA is TGTGCCAGCAGCTTGGGTGACAGGGGCTCCTACGAGCAGTACTTC. This codes for CASSLGDRGSYEQYF.

This clonotype was recorded once. The rearrangement uses TRBV19 and TRBJ1-5; D gene uncertain. This CDR3 region has 16 residues. The germline V and J ends were trimmed by 5 bases and 6 bases, with 20 bases remaining between them. Per germline, CDR1 LNHDA and CDR2 SQIVND (reference sequence). The chain's CDR3 is CASSLPRIIISQPQHF. The CDR3 bases are TGTGCCAGTAGTCTACCGCGAATTATAATAAGTCAGCCCCAGCATTTT.

This clonotype was detected a few times. CDR3 sequence: CASNDGGFRSTEAFF. CDR3 bases: TGTGCCAGCAATGATGGCGGGTTTCGATCTACTGAAGCTTTCTTT. The gene calls are TRBV6-1 and TRBJ1-1; no definite D call. V dropped 7 bases and J dropped 5 bases, with 20 bases sitting between them. The CDR3 extends over 15 amino acids. CDR1 is MNHNS and CDR2 is SASEGT in the germline V gene.

The CDR3 protein is CASKVRFDSRSYNSPLHF. CDR3 nucleotide sequence: TGTGCCAGTAAAGTTCGGTTCGACAGCCGCTCCTATAATTCACCCCTCCACTTT. The J gene is TRBJ1-6, the V gene TRBV19, with a tentative D call TRBD1 (5 bases). The CDR3 runs to 18 residues. Trimming removed 7 bases from V and 0 bases from J, with 19 bases in between. Germline V gene sequence: CDR1 LNHDA, CDR2 SQIVND (reference sequence).

In regard to this clonotype: At one end the junction does not follow the germline gene, possibly because of a read error. V gene TRBV7-9 combines with J gene TRBJ2-3; 9 bases are shared with TRBD2. The germline V gene encodes CDR1 SEHNR and CDR2 FQNEAQ (reference sequence). This CDR3 spans 15 amino acids. The CDR3, as DNA: TGCGCCAGCAGCATCCAGCGGGAGGACACAGATACGCAGTATTTT. Translation gives CASSIQREDTDTQYF.

This clonotype was seen a single time. CDR3 amino acids: CASSNRRTALLGYTF. In nucleotides, the CDR3 is TGTGCCAGCAGCAATCGCAGGACAGCCTTGCTGGGCTACACCTTC. The chain links TRBV21-1 to TRBJ1-2; the D call in the table, TRBD1, was not verified against the DNA. TRBV21-1 is classified as a pseudogene. The CDR3 is 15 amino acids.

In its sample, this clonotype was seen a few times. CDR3 coding DNA: TGCAGTGCTACCGGGACAGGGACAGAGCCCCAGCATTTT. Amino acid sequence: CSATGTGTEPQHF. The chain uses TRBV20-1 and TRBJ1-5; 9 positions match TRBD1. Germline values: CDR1 DFQATT, CDR2 SNEGSKA (reference sequence). The CDR3 has 13 residues. With V trimmed by 4 bases and J by 8 bases, 6 bases remained unmatched.

The V call is TRBV18, the J call TRBJ1-1, with D perhaps TRBD1 (5 bases). The germline CDR1 and CDR2 sequences are KGHSH and LQKENI. The CDR3 has 19 residues. The germline V and J ends were trimmed by 0 bases and 6 bases, with 26 bases remaining between them. The CDR3 spells CASSPPFVSGPSRGAEAFF. The CDR3 DNA follows: TGTGCCAGCTCACCACCTTTCGTGTCGGGACCTAGCCGGGGAGCTGAAGCTTTCTTT.

The genes are TRBV20-1 and TRBJ2-5, with no clear D. V was clipped by 5 bases and J by 2 bases, with 15 bases between them. CDR1 and CDR2 from the germline V gene are DFQATT and SNEGSKA (reference sequence). CDR3 size: 14 residues. Written as DNA, the CDR3 is TGCAGTGCTCGCCCCTTTATGCGGCAAGAGACCCAGTACTTC. Its translation is CSARPFMRQETQYF.

The chain links TRBV7-9 to TRBJ2-4; D is possibly TRBD2 (5 bases). CDR3 length: 15 amino acids. Germline-derived CDR1 and CDR2 are SEHNR and FQNEAQ (reference sequence). Trimming left V 1 base short and J 8 bases short, with 15 bases between. The CDR3 nucleotides read TGTGCCAGCAGCTTAGTAGTGGGAGAAGGATACATTCAGTACTTC. Its translation: CASSLVVGEGYIQYF.

The V call is TRBV30, the J call TRBJ1-5; the D gene is possibly TRBD1 (5 bases). Trimming pared 3 bases from V and 7 bases from J, leaving 13 bases between. There are 13 residues in the CDR3. Germline values: CDR1 GTSNPN, CDR2 SVGIG (reference sequence). CDR3 in DNA: TGTGCCTGGAGCCAAGGGGCGCAGCAGCCCCAGCATTTT. The encoded protein is CAWSQGAQQPQHF.

V gene TRBV19 combines with J gene TRBJ2-5; tentatively, D is TRBD1 or TRBD2 (5 bases each). The V end lost 6 bases, the J end lost 2 bases, and 31 bases lay between the germline ends. Looked up from germline, CDR1 is LNHDA and CDR2 is SQIVND (reference sequence). CDR3 size: 20 residues. DNA of the CDR3: TGTGCCAGTAGCCTCCCCGGACAAGTAAGCGATTCGGGGATTCAAGAGACCCAGTACTTC. This encodes CASSLPGQVSDSGIQETQYF.

The rearrangement joins TRBV12-3 or TRBV12-4 to TRBJ2-3; 7 bases are a match to TRBD2. The J segment lost 4 bases and the V segment lost 3 bases, leaving 4 bases of the junction unmatched. The CDR3 length is 14 residues. CDR3 nucleotide sequence: TGTGCCAGCAGTTTCTCGGGGGGAGCAGATACGCAGTATTTT. Translating it yields CASSFSGGADTQYF.

This chain connects TRBV2 to TRBJ2-3; TRBD2 matches 9 bases. Germline V gene sequence: CDR1 SNHLY, CDR2 FYNNEI. V was pared by 7 bases and J by 6 bases, with 14 bases of the junction left unmatched. This CDR3 region has 16 residues. The CDR3 DNA sequence: TGTGCCAGCACCTTTGATGGAGCGGGAGGTTCGGATACGCAGTATTTT. Protein product: CASTFDGAGGSDTQYF.

The chain couples TRBV30 to TRBJ1-2; D is undetermined. The CDR3 runs 18 residues. V shed 0 bases and J shed 0 bases, with 20 bases lying between them. Germline V CDR1 and CDR2: GTSNPN, SVGIG (reference sequence). The CDR3 protein is CAWSVPSTSPPSNYGYTF. CDR3 DNA sequence: TGTGCCTGGAGTGTTCCCAGCACTAGCCCTCCGTCTAACTATGGCTACACCTTC.

This clonotype was detected a few times. V gene TRBV20-1 combines with J gene TRBJ1-1; 9 nucleotides agree with TRBD1. From germline, CDR1 is DFQATT and CDR2 SNEGSKA (reference sequence). V lost 6 bases and J lost 4; bases outside the gene matches: 6. This CDR3 region has 13 residues. The CDR3 sequence is CSAHRGPGTEAFF. In DNA, the CDR3 is TGCAGTGCCCACAGGGGGCCGGGCACTGAAGCTTTCTTT.

This chain connects TRBV2 to TRBJ1-5; 7 bases align to TRBD1. Germline trimming cut 0 bases from V and 7 bases from J; bases unmatched to any gene: 6. This CDR3 contains 15 residues. Germline-derived CDR1 and CDR2 are SNHLY and FYNNEI. The CDR3 is CASSEAKGAGQPQHF. Written as DNA, the CDR3 is TGTGCCAGCAGTGAAGCCAAGGGGGCCGGACAGCCCCAGCATTTT.

This clonotype turned up a few times. The J gene is TRBJ2-5, the V gene TRBV20-1; 13 nucleotides align to TRBD2. Germline V gene lookup returns CDR1 DFQATT and CDR2 SNEGSKA (reference sequence). CDR3 length: 15 residues. Trimming removed 3 bases from V and 4 bases from J; junction bases left unmatched: 5. CDR3 nucleotides: TGCAGTGCTAGCGGACTAGCGGGAGAGTTAGAGACCCAGTACTTC. Residues: CSASGLAGELETQYF.

The V gene is TRBV10-3, the J gene TRBJ1-6, with D possibly being TRBD1 (6 bases). V was cut by 8 bases and J by 5 bases, with 13 bases left in between. The CDR3 totals 14 residues. Germline V gene sequence: CDR1 ENHRY, CDR2 SYGVKD. Here the CDR3 DNA reads TGTGCCATCGAGGACAGACGGAATAATTCACCCCTCCACTTT. Amino acid sequence: CAIEDRRNNSPLHF.